This TCR beta chain was retrieved from a study of memory CD4+ T cells and cytomegalovirus serostatus. Study in general: Healthy Belgian adult donors included several CMV-positive and some 25 CMV-negative people.

Single viable CD3+CD4+CD8-CD45RO+ cells were sorted as the memory CD4+ T cells. Trimming cost V 4 bases and J 3 bases, with 16 bases left between them. This CDR3 has 15 amino acids. Germline lookup yields CDR1 GTSNPN and CDR2 SVGIG (reference sequence). On this clone itself: Its target is not known.

General study points: The CMV-associated TCR signature appears largely within the CD4+ memory repertoire. Of under 200 reported CMV TCRbeta sequences, around 62 were found in memory CD4+ repertoires.

Profiled with immunoSEQ multiplex PCR; TCRdb holds only in-frame clones, not every one. The sample lists tens of thousands of clones, over 60% occurring once. The chain employs TRBV30 and TRBJ1-5; D is unclear. This clonotype was sampled from an adult in good health and CMV-seronegative. Sequencing was carried out using memory CD4+ T cells from blood. The DNA for the CDR3 is TGTGCCTGGACCCCGTTCGGAGTCTTCAATCAGCCCCAGCATTTT. Protein sequence: CAWTPFGVFNQPQHF.